The subject of this entry is one TCR beta chain. Germline V gene sequence: CDR1 GTSNPN, CDR2 SVGIG (reference sequence). The CDR3 loop spans 15 amino acids. Trimming cost V 8 bases and J 5 bases, with 21 bases left between them. This record belongs to a study of T cell changes during pregnancy in multiple sclerosis. Sequencing used immunoSEQ multiplex PCR; TCRdb keeps in-frame clones, though not all of them. The sample lists 100,000 to 150,000 clones, approximately 93% occurring once. The rearrangement links TRBV30 to TRBJ2-2, with D maybe TRBD2 (6 bases). Sequences were derived from peripheral blood, sampled before pregnancy. The sequence came from a female donor with multiple sclerosis, enrolled in a pregnancy study. The CDR3 protein is CAAPAGSETTGELFF. CDR3 nucleotides: TGTGCCGCGCCAGCGGGCTCCGAGACTACCGGGGAGCTGTTTTTT.